Listed below are T cell receptor beta chains from one sample, sequenced in a study of T cells in Graves' hyperthyroidism and ophthalmopathy. TCRdb fed the multiplex PCR reads into MiXCR, producing one record per CDR3 protein. This sample has 500,000 to 650,000 distinct CDR3 sequences, with roughly 14% found just once. Sequences were obtained from blood. The receptors were sampled from a woman between 45 and 60 years old with Graves' ophthalmopathy. Both conserved end residues are part of each CDR3. The D gene is left open where the match is weak. Not all rows give a size; the values are once, few, many and, for expanded clones, a class.

J gene: TRBJ1-1
V gene: TRBV12-3/TRBV12-4
D gene: TRBD1
clone size: NA
CDR3 protein: CASRPRTGDTYTEAFF
CDR3 DNA: TGTGCCAGCAGACCGAGGACAGGGGATACTTACACTGAAGCTTTCTTT

J gene: TRBJ1-5
V gene: TRBV28
D gene: TRBD1
clone size: few
CDR3 protein: CASSPHLGQGAGQPQHF
CDR3 DNA: TGTGCCAGCAGTCCCCACCTAGGACAGGGGGCGGGGCAGCCCCAGCATTTT

J gene: TRBJ2-2
V gene: TRBV9
D gene: NA
clone size: many
CDR3 protein: CASSVEGTPLTGELFF
CDR3 DNA: TGTGCCAGCAGCGTAGAGGGGACCCCACTGACCGGGGAGCTGTTTTTT

J gene: TRBJ2-1
V gene: TRBV12-3/TRBV12-4
D gene: TRBD2
clone size: NA
CDR3 protein: CASSGTSFNEQFF
CDR3 DNA: TGTGCCAGCAGCGGGACTAGCTTCAATGAGCAGTTCTTC

J gene: TRBJ2-1
V gene: TRBV9
D gene: TRBD2
clone size: once
CDR3 protein: CASSVLRSSGYNEQFF
CDR3 DNA: TGTGCCAGCAGCGTATTAAGGTCTAGCGGATACAATGAGCAGTTCTTC

J gene: TRBJ2-7
V gene: TRBV18
D gene: NA
clone size: many
CDR3 protein: CASSPPVAVVYEQYF
CDR3 DNA: TGTGCCAGCTCACCACCCGTAGCGGTTGTCTACGAGCAGTACTTC

J gene: TRBJ2-3
V gene: TRBV20-1
D gene: TRBD2
clone size: NA
CDR3 protein: CSAIREAGVGDTQYF
CDR3 DNA: TGCAGTGCTATTAGAGAAGCGGGAGTAGGAGATACGCAGTATTTT

J gene: TRBJ2-1
V gene: TRBV19
D gene: TRBD1
clone size: NA
CDR3 protein: CASSVRYRDRGSNEQFF
CDR3 DNA: TGTGCCAGTAGCGTTCGGTACCGGGACAGGGGAAGTAATGAGCAGTTCTTC

J gene: TRBJ1-4
V gene: TRBV30
D gene: NA
clone size: many
CDR3 protein: CAWSGTTREELFF
CDR3 DNA: TGTGCCTGGAGTGGCACAACGCGGGAAGAACTGTTTTTT

J gene: TRBJ1-1
V gene: TRBV18
D gene: TRBD1
clone size: many
CDR3 protein: CASSPRGGGYTEAFF
CDR3 DNA: TGTGCCAGCTCACCCCGGGGAGGGGGCTACACTGAAGCTTTCTTT